The 24 T cell receptor beta chains listed next were all sequenced from one sample in a study of cytomegalovirus exposure and HLA in healthy donors. Primers: 60 Vbeta forward and 13 Jbeta reverse. Assay: immunoSEQ multiplex PCR; the TCRdb copy retains only in-frame clones and omits some. This table holds 90,000 to 150,000 clones, around 77% found once. Sequences were obtained from PBMCs. The receptors derive from a man aged 18-30 years in good health and CMV-seropositive.

The V and J genes are TRBV4-1 and TRBJ1-1; TRBD1 might be the D (6 bases). The germline CDR1 and CDR2 sequences are MGHRA and YSYEKL. This CDR3 is built from 19 residues. V dropped 5 bases and J dropped 3 bases, with 28 bases sitting between them. CDR3 residues: CASSGGLSGQLTFDTEAFF. DNA of the CDR3: TGCGCCAGCAGCGGTGGTCTATCCGGACAGTTGACCTTCGACACTGAAGCTTTCTTT.

V usage is TRBV18 and J usage is TRBJ2-6; perhaps TRBD2 as D (6 bases). Germline V gives CDR1 KGHSH, CDR2 LQKENI. Trimming took off 6 bases at V and 2 bases at J, with 17 bases between the two ends. This CDR3 has 17 amino acids. The CDR3 DNA reads as TGTGCCAGCTCTACCCCCGGGGGAGGTCCTGGGGCCAACGTCCTGACTTTC. It codes for CASSTPGGGPGANVLTF.

This clone turned up a few times. V usage is TRBV6-5 and J usage is TRBJ2-1; 9 nucleotides agree with TRBD2. Trimming at V came to 5 bases and at J to 1 base, leaving 3 bases not matched to a gene. This CDR3 region has 15 residues. From germline, CDR1 is MNHEY and CDR2 SVGAGI. As DNA, the CDR3 is TGTGCCAGCAGTGTCAGCGGGGGGTCCTACAATGAGCAGTTCTTC. It codes for CASSVSGGSYNEQFF.

To note about this clone: Sequence at one end of the junction differs from germline and may be a read error. This chain links TRBV5-4 with TRBJ2-6; 15 nucleotides match TRBD2. The germline CDR1 and CDR2 sequences are SGHNT and YYREEE (reference sequence). The CDR3 totals 20 residues. The CDR3 nucleotides are TGTGCCAGCAGCTATGGGACTAGCGGGGGGCTCTACTCTGGGGCCAACGGCCTGACTTTC. It encodes CASSYGTSGGLYSGANGLTF.

CDR3 loop: CASSLIGGSSGANVLTF. The CDR3 region has the DNA TGTGCCAGCAGTTTAATTGGGGGGAGCTCTGGGGCCAACGTCCTGACTTTC. The chain uses TRBV28 and TRBJ2-6; a possible D gene is TRBD2 (6 bases). Trimming pared 2 bases from V and 0 bases from J, leaving 11 bases between. CDR1 is MDHEN, CDR2 SYDVKM, per germline. The CDR3 contains 17 residues.

Details on this clone: Other DNA variants within this sample encode the same CDR3. This sequence joins TRBV5-1 and TRBJ2-1; 7 nucleotides line up with TRBD1. The CDR3 loop spans 15 amino acids. Germline V gives CDR1 SGHRS, CDR2 YFSETQ. The J segment lost 4 bases and the V segment lost 2 bases, leaving 6 bases of the junction unmatched. This CDR3 reads CASSLSSGGYNEQFF. The CDR3 nucleotides are TGCGCCAGCAGCTTATCCTCAGGGGGATACAATGAGCAGTTCTTC.

The rearrangement uses TRBV29-1 and TRBJ2-7; 13 nucleotides line up with TRBD2. The CDR3 contains 13 residues. The ends lost 8 bases at V and 5 bases at J; junction bases unmatched: 6. Germline assignment: CDR1 SQVTM and CDR2 ANQGSEA. In DNA form, the CDR3 reads TGCAGCCTCCGGACTAGCGGGAGTGACGAGCAGTACTTC. It specifies CSLRTSGSDEQYF.

CDR3 sequence (DNA): TGTGCCTGTGAATTAGCGGGGGGTATTGCAGATACGCAGTATTTT. This codes for CACELAGGIADTQYF. J is TRBJ2-3 and V is TRBV11-2, with 10 bases lining up with TRBD2. The CDR3 contains 15 residues. V was clipped by 11 bases and J by 4 bases; unmatched bases: 12. Germline V gene lookup returns CDR1 SGHAT and CDR2 FQNNGV.

The V and J genes are TRBV12-5 and TRBJ1-4, with TRBD1 matching 7 bases. Germline values: CDR1 LGHNT, CDR2 FRNRAP. The CDR3 totals 14 residues. After removal of 4 bases from V and 8 bases from J, the junction contained 7 bases not matched to a gene. The CDR3 region has the DNA TGTGCTAGTGGTTCAGACAGGGATAGCGAAAAACTGTTTTTT. The encoded protein is CASGSDRDSEKLFF.

The rearrangement uses TRBV7-9 and TRBJ2-2; 7 bases match TRBD1. CDR3 length equals 17 residues. After removal of 0 bases from V and 1 base from J, the junction contained 5 bases not matched to a gene. In germline, CDR1 is SEHNR, CDR2 FQNEAQ (reference sequence). In DNA form, the CDR3 reads TGTGCCAGCAGCTTAGCTTGGCAGGGGGTGAACACCGGGGAGCTGTTTTTT. The encoded protein is CASSLAWQGVNTGELFF.

V and J are TRBV18 and TRBJ1-6; D remains unclear. V was shortened by 3 bases and J by 4 bases, with 7 bases between the two germline ends. CDR3 length: 14 residues. The germline CDR1 and CDR2 sequences are KGHSH and LQKENI. As DNA, the CDR3 is TGTGCCAGCTCACCTATAGCTTATAATTCACCCCTCCACTTT. As protein: CASSPIAYNSPLHF.

The DNA for the CDR3 is TGTGCCAGCAGCCAAGCCACCGGGACAGACAAAGAGACCCAGTACTTC. It encodes CASSQATGTDKETQYF. The chain recombines TRBV4-2 with TRBJ2-5; 7 bases match TRBD1. In germline, CDR1 is LGHNA, CDR2 YNFKEQ. V shed 1 base and J 3 bases; nucleotides not matched to a gene: 8. The CDR3 is 16 amino acids.

This sequence joins TRBV18 and TRBJ1-1; D might be TRBD1 (5 bases). In germline, CDR1 is KGHSH, CDR2 LQKENI. The CDR3 extends over 18 amino acids. V lost 4 bases, J lost 0 bases, and 21 bases lay in between. Written as DNA, the CDR3 is TGTGCCAGCTCACAGACGGACACAGACTCATTATTGAACACTGAAGCTTTCTTT. It is translated as CASSQTDTDSLLNTEAFF.

The chain joins TRBV7-8 to TRBJ1-5, with D tentatively TRBD1 (5 bases). The germline V and J ends were trimmed by 5 bases and 0 bases, with 11 bases remaining between them. The CDR3 consists of 15 residues. Germline V lookup: CDR1 SGHVS, CDR2 FQNEAQ. For the CDR3, the DNA is TGTGCCAGCAGCCCTGGACAACCTAGCAATCAGCCCCAGCATTTT. This gives the protein CASSPGQPSNQPQHF.

V gene TRBV5-1 combines with J gene TRBJ2-5; a possible D gene is TRBD2 (6 bases). Germline V gene sequence: CDR1 SGHRS, CDR2 YFSETQ. The V and J ends lost 3 bases and 4 bases respectively, with 13 bases between them. The CDR3 spans 14 residues. The CDR3 loop is CASSSGRGLETQYF. CDR3 bases: TGCGCCAGCAGCTCGGGGCGGGGTTTAGAGACCCAGTACTTC.

About this clone: At one boundary the junction diverges from the germline segment, which might be a read error. This sequence joins TRBV7-9 and TRBJ2-5; D unresolved. This CDR3 is 12 amino acids long. Germline V CDR1 and CDR2: SEHNR, FQNEAQ (reference sequence). Here the CDR3 reads CSSSLGGGTQYF. CDR3 bases: TGTTCCAGCAGCTTAGGCGGTGGGACCCAGTACTTC.

The chain couples TRBV28 to TRBJ2-2, with 8 bases aligning to TRBD1. The CDR3 has 13 amino acids. The V gene's germline CDR1 is MDHEN and CDR2 SYDVKM. V lost 8 bases, J lost 3 bases, and 2 bases stayed unmatched. The CDR3 is CASLDRDTGELFF. DNA of the CDR3: TGTGCCAGCCTGGACAGGGACACCGGGGAGCTGTTTTTT.

The chain employs TRBV19 and TRBJ2-1; TRBD2 agrees at 11 bases. Germline assignment: CDR1 LNHDA and CDR2 SQIVND (reference sequence). CDR3 length: 15 amino acids. J was trimmed by 6 bases and V by 7 bases; bases with no gene match: 8. The CDR3 region is CASNLAGGYFNEQFF. The DNA for the CDR3 is TGTGCCAGTAACCTAGCGGGAGGATACTTCAATGAGCAGTTCTTC. The full variable domain, in which reference TRBV19 and TRBJ2-1 provide the parts outside the CDR3, is DGGITQSPKYLFRKEGQNVTLSCEQNLNHDAMYWYRQDPGQGLRLIYYSQIVNDFQKGDIAEGYSVSREKKESFPLTVTSAQKNPTAFYLCASNLAGGYFNEQFFGPGTRLTVL.

The V gene is TRBV5-1, the J gene TRBJ1-3; possibly TRBD1 for D (5 bases). The CDR3 loop spans 16 amino acids. The germline gives CDR1 SGHRS, CDR2 YFSETQ. V was shortened by 0 bases and J by 3 bases, with 13 bases between the two germline ends. The DNA for the CDR3 is TGCGCCAGCAGCTTGGCCGTAGGGGCGTATGGAAACACCATATATTTT. Its protein is CASSLAVGAYGNTIYF.

Remarks on this clone: At one end the junction does not follow the germline gene, possibly because of a read error. V and J are TRBV28 and TRBJ2-6, with D possibly TRBD2 on 6 matching bases. The CDR3 totals 17 residues. From germline, CDR1 is MDHEN and CDR2 SYDVKM. CDR3 nucleotide sequence: TGTGCCAGCAGTTTAATTGGGGGGAGCTCTGGGGCCAACGGCCTGACTTTC. Protein sequence: CASSLIGGSSGANGLTF.

The chain links TRBV29-1 to TRBJ1-1, with D uncertain. The length of the CDR3 is 11 residues. Per germline, CDR1 SQVTM and CDR2 ANQGSEA. V lost 4 bases and J lost 4, with 7 bases in between. CDR3 sequence (DNA): TGCAGCGTTGCTGCGGGCACTGAAGCTTTCTTT. This encodes CSVAAGTEAFF.

This clone appeared a single time. The J gene is TRBJ2-7, the V gene TRBV13; 9 nucleotides line up with TRBD2. CDR3 length equals 14 residues. Trimming at V came to 4 bases and at J to 4 bases, leaving 5 bases not matched to a gene. The V gene's germline CDR1 is PRHDT and CDR2 FYEKMQ (reference sequence). This chain's CDR3 is CASSSSGIPYEQYF. DNA for the CDR3: TGTGCCAGCAGCTCTAGCGGGATCCCGTACGAGCAGTACTTC.

Comment on this clone: Different DNA sequences within this sample yield the same CDR3. The gene calls are TRBV5-1 and TRBJ1-5; D possibly corresponds to TRBD1 (6 bases). This CDR3 is 13 amino acids long. Trimming cost V 0 bases and J 7 bases, with 8 bases left between them. CDR1 is SGHRS, CDR2 YFSETQ, per germline. CDR3 sequence reads: CASSLARGQPQHF. CDR3 sequence (DNA): TGCGCCAGCAGCTTGGCCAGGGGACAGCCCCAGCATTTT.

Here the CDR3 reads CAIRPGQGQETQYF. The CDR3 DNA reads TGTGCCATCAGGCCGGGACAGGGACAAGAGACCCAGTACTTC. The gene calls are TRBV10-3 and TRBJ2-5; 9 bases fit TRBD1. The CDR3 covers 14 residues. Germline loops: CDR1 ENHRY, CDR2 SYGVKD. Trimming took 6 bases from V and 2 from J; bases not matched to a gene: 4.